These T cell receptor beta chains were read from a single sample in a study of neurological immune-mediated disorders. TCRdb processed the 5' RACE reads anew with MiXCR; each CDR3 protein has one entry. The table records roughly 75,000 distinct CDR3 sequences, 2.5% to 3% of them present only once. Sequenced sample: PBMCs. These receptor sequences come from a woman aged 25 to 39 with multiple sclerosis. The CDR3 runs from the conserved cysteine through the conserved F or W. The D gene is left open where the match is weak. Not every row has a clone size; where given, it reads once, few, many or a size class.

CDR3aa: CASRIGAGDNEQYF; CDR3nt: TGTGCCAGCAGGATAGGAGCGGGAGATAACGAGCAGTACTTC; abundance: many; d_gene: TRBD2; v_gene: TRBV7-9; j_gene: TRBJ2-7
CDR3aa: CASRRRVPNSPLHF; CDR3nt: TGTGCCAGCAGACGGAGGGTTCCTAATTCACCCCTCCACTTT; abundance: many; d_gene: NA; v_gene: TRBV12-3/TRBV12-4; j_gene: TRBJ1-6
CDR3aa: CSARVPGNLYEQYF; CDR3nt: TGCAGTGCTAGAGTCCCGGGTAACCTTTACGAGCAGTACTTC; abundance: many; d_gene: NA; v_gene: TRBV20-1; j_gene: TRBJ2-7
CDR3aa: CASSSVTGVLAFF; CDR3nt: TGTGCCAGCAGCTCAGTTACAGGGGTCTTAGCTTTCTTT; abundance: many; d_gene: TRBD1; v_gene: TRBV11-2; j_gene: TRBJ1-1
CDR3aa: CASRRQGGGYTF; CDR3nt: TGTGCCAGCAGGCGACAGGGTGGAGGCTACACCTTC; abundance: many; d_gene: TRBD1; v_gene: TRBV6-5; j_gene: TRBJ1-2
CDR3aa: CSVETGNDGYTF; CDR3nt: TGCAGCGTTGAGACAGGGAACGATGGCTACACCTTC; abundance: NA; d_gene: TRBD1; v_gene: TRBV29-1; j_gene: TRBJ1-2
CDR3aa: CASRSTRAPANYGYTF; CDR3nt: TGTGCCAGCAGGAGTACACGGGCCCCCGCTAACTATGGCTACACCTTC; abundance: many; d_gene: NA; v_gene: TRBV11-2; j_gene: TRBJ1-2
CDR3aa: CASSQDRMNYEQYF; CDR3nt: TGTGCCAGCAGCCAAGACCGGATGAACTACGAGCAGTACTTC; abundance: many; d_gene: NA; v_gene: TRBV11-3; j_gene: TRBJ2-7
CDR3aa: CASSPGATNEKLFF; CDR3nt: TGTGCCAGCAGTCCTGGGGCAACTAATGAAAAACTGTTTTTT; abundance: many; d_gene: NA; v_gene: TRBV12-3/TRBV12-4; j_gene: TRBJ1-4
CDR3aa: CSVTSRGQTDTQYF; CDR3nt: TGCAGCGTTACAAGCCGTGGACAGACAGATACGCAGTATTTT; abundance: many; d_gene: NA; v_gene: TRBV29-1; j_gene: TRBJ2-3
CDR3aa: CASSQDRGPPSYEQYF; CDR3nt: TGTGCCAGCAGCCAAGACAGGGGGCCTCCCTCCTACGAGCAGTACTTC; abundance: many; d_gene: TRBD1; v_gene: TRBV14; j_gene: TRBJ2-7
CDR3aa: CASSLTTYTEAFF; CDR3nt: TGTGCCAGCAGTTTAACAACGTACACTGAAGCTTTCTTT; abundance: many; d_gene: NA; v_gene: TRBV12-3/TRBV12-4; j_gene: TRBJ1-1
CDR3aa: CASSSRGLAAYEQYF; CDR3nt: TGCGCCAGCAGCTCGAGAGGACTAGCGGCGTACGAGCAGTACTTC; abundance: many; d_gene: TRBD2; v_gene: TRBV5-1; j_gene: TRBJ2-7
CDR3aa: CASSRTESTDTQYF; CDR3nt: TGTGCCAGCAGTCGGACAGAAAGCACAGATACGCAGTATTTT; abundance: few; d_gene: NA; v_gene: TRBV25-1; j_gene: TRBJ2-3
CDR3aa: CATSDLGYNEQFF; CDR3nt: TGTGCCACCAGTGATTTGGGCTACAATGAGCAGTTCTTC; abundance: many; d_gene: NA; v_gene: TRBV24-1; j_gene: TRBJ2-1
CDR3aa: CSAEGTTTYEQYF; CDR3nt: TGCAGTGCGGAAGGGACAACAACCTACGAGCAGTACTTC; abundance: many; d_gene: NA; v_gene: TRBV20-1; j_gene: TRBJ2-7
CDR3aa: CAISSGTGGSVSNEQFF; CDR3nt: TGTGCCATCTCGAGTGGGACGGGAGGATCGGTTAGCAATGAGCAGTTCTTC; abundance: medium-sized; d_gene: TRBD2; v_gene: TRBV10-3; j_gene: TRBJ2-1
CDR3aa: CSVEEGAGSGANVLTF; CDR3nt: TGCAGCGTTGAAGAGGGAGCCGGGTCTGGGGCCAACGTCCTGACTTTC; abundance: many; d_gene: NA; v_gene: TRBV29-1; j_gene: TRBJ2-6
CDR3aa: CASSYSTGRAEAFF; CDR3nt: TGTGCCAGCAGTTACTCAACAGGGAGGGCTGAAGCTTTCTTT; abundance: many; d_gene: NA; v_gene: TRBV12-3/TRBV12-4; j_gene: TRBJ1-1
CDR3aa: CASRIDSSGANVLTF; CDR3nt: TGTGCCAGCAGGATCGACAGCTCTGGGGCCAACGTCCTGACTTTC; abundance: many; d_gene: NA; v_gene: TRBV12-3/TRBV12-4; j_gene: TRBJ2-6
CDR3aa: CSARAGLQPELFF; CDR3nt: TGCAGTGCTAGGGCCGGACTGCAACCGGAGCTGTTTTTT; abundance: many; d_gene: NA; v_gene: TRBV20-1; j_gene: TRBJ2-2
CDR3aa: CASSSRDTVSPLHF; CDR3nt: TGTGCCAGCAGTTCAAGGGATACGGTTTCACCCCTCCACTTT; abundance: many; d_gene: NA; v_gene: TRBV9; j_gene: TRBJ1-6
CDR3aa: CASSWTSGDPYEQYF; CDR3nt: TGTGCCAGCAGCTGGACTAGCGGGGACCCCTACGAGCAGTACTTC; abundance: many; d_gene: TRBD2; v_gene: TRBV7-2; j_gene: TRBJ2-7
CDR3aa: CSALDHEQYF; CDR3nt: TGCAGCGCCTTAGACCACGAGCAGTACTTC; abundance: many; d_gene: NA; v_gene: TRBV29-1; j_gene: TRBJ2-7
CDR3aa: CASRLIYEQYF; CDR3nt: TGTGCCAGCAGATTGATTTACGAGCAGTACTTC; abundance: many; d_gene: NA; v_gene: TRBV7-2; j_gene: TRBJ2-7
CDR3aa: CSAGRDYSYEQYF; CDR3nt: TGCAGTGCGGGCCGGGACTATAGCTACGAGCAGTACTTC; abundance: many; d_gene: TRBD2; v_gene: TRBV20-1; j_gene: TRBJ2-7
CDR3aa: CASSLVTASYEQYF; CDR3nt: TGCGCCAGCAGCTTGGTGACAGCATCCTACGAGCAGTACTTC; abundance: many; d_gene: NA; v_gene: TRBV5-1; j_gene: TRBJ2-7
CDR3aa: CSAPSASLTNEQFF; CDR3nt: TGCAGTGCACCCTCGGCTAGCTTAACAAATGAGCAGTTCTTC; abundance: few; d_gene: NA; v_gene: TRBV20-1; j_gene: TRBJ2-1
CDR3aa: CASSLARAGTGLDF; CDR3nt: TGCGCCAGCAGCTTGGCCAGAGCCGGGACAGGGTTGGATTTT; abundance: NA; d_gene: TRBD1; v_gene: TRBV5-1; j_gene: TRBJ2-3
CDR3aa: CATSVTGGRYGQTF; CDR3nt: TGTGCCACCAGTGTAACAGGGGGCCGCTATGGCCAAACCTTC; abundance: NA; d_gene: TRBD1; v_gene: TRBV24-1; j_gene: TRBJ1-2
CDR3aa: CASSMTGYNEQFF; CDR3nt: TGTGCCAGCAGCATGACAGGGTACAATGAGCAGTTCTTC; abundance: many; d_gene: TRBD1; v_gene: TRBV5-6; j_gene: TRBJ2-1